Each of the 5 T cell receptor beta chains below was sequenced from the same sample in a study of OX40 agonist ivuxolimab in advanced cancers. Repertoires were generated with immunoSEQ multiplex PCR, while TCRdb's copy carries only in-frame clones and drops some. The data hold over 55,000 clones, with more than 75% observed a single time. This specimen was CD4+ or CD8+ T cells sorted from blood, taken in a trial of the OX40 agonist ivuxolimab. Every receptor here comes from an adult with an advanced solid tumor such as melanoma, head and neck, liver or kidney cancer.

This clone was found once. The CDR3 DNA reads as TGTGCCAGCAGTTACAGTCTTTCCTACGAGCAGTACGTC. Its protein product is CASSYSLSYEQYV. The V gene is TRBV2, the J gene TRBJ2-7; D gene unclear. CDR3 size: 13 residues. V dropped 5 bases and J dropped 1 base, with 9 bases sitting between them. Germline V lookup: CDR1 SNHLY, CDR2 FYNNEI.

The chain employs TRBV5-6 and TRBJ1-6, with 8 bases identical to TRBD1. The CDR3 totals 15 residues. The V segment lost 4 bases and the J segment 7 bases; nucleotides outside the gene matches: 7. The germline CDR1 and CDR2 sequences are SGHDT and YYEEEE. The CDR3 coding sequence is TGTGCCAGCAGCCCCCGGGACAGGCAGAATTCACCCCTCCACTTT. Translation gives CASSPRDRQNSPLHF.

CDR3 bases: TGTGCCAGCAGCTTGGCCTTTTGGGGACAGGGGACCCCTAACTATGGCTACACCTTC. Its protein is CASSLAFWGQGTPNYGYTF. This rearrangement joins TRBV5-6 to TRBJ1-2; 10 bases agree with TRBD1. The CDR3 extends over 19 amino acids. Germline assignment: CDR1 SGHDT and CDR2 YYEEEE. With V trimmed by 0 bases and J by 0 bases, 11 bases remained unmatched. Looking up the rest from reference TRBV5-6 and TRBJ1-2 gives the full variable domain: DAGVTQSPTHLIKTRGQQVTLRCSPKSGHDTVSWYQQALGQGPQFIFQYYEEEERQRGNFPDRFSGHQFPNYSSELNVNALLLGDSALYLCASSLAFWGQGTPNYGYTFGSGTRLTVV.

The chain combines TRBV2 with TRBJ1-6, with no clear D. Trimming cost V 6 bases and J 8 bases, with 11 bases left between them. This CDR3 is 13 amino acids long. Germline V lookup: CDR1 SNHLY, CDR2 FYNNEI. The CDR3 loop is CASRRAAYSPLHF. The DNA for the CDR3 is TGTGCCAGCAGACGGGCCGCTTATTCACCCCTCCACTTT.

There are a few counts of this clone. This sequence joins TRBV9 and TRBJ2-1; 10 positions match TRBD1. V gave up 4 bases and J gave up 3 bases; unmatched junction bases: 7. CDR1 SGDLS and CDR2 YYNGEE come from the germline V gene. The CDR3 is 16 residues long. The CDR3 here is CASSRYGQGVYNEQFF. The CDR3 DNA reads TGTGCCAGCAGCAGATACGGACAGGGGGTCTACAATGAGCAGTTCTTC. Filled out from reference TRBV9 and TRBJ2-1, the complete variable domain reads DSGVTQTPKHLITATGQRVTLRCSPRSGDLSVYWYQQSLDQGLQFLIQYYNGEERAKGNILERFSAQQFPDLHSELNLSSLELGDSALYFCASSRYGQGVYNEQFFGPGTRLTVL.